These 24 T cell receptor beta chains originate from one sample sequenced in a study of blood T cell repertoires in COVID-19. Assay used: immunoSEQ multiplex PCR; TCRdb lists only in-frame clones, some missing. The table lists 150,000 to 200,000 clones, around 74% of them singletons, with approximately 2.8% in the top ten. Sequencing was done on a sample of peripheral blood. The receptors here all came from a man between 65 and 85 years old with acute or convalescent COVID-19.

This clone was counted a single time. The rearrangement links TRBV5-1 to TRBJ2-3; 7 bases match TRBD2. The CDR3 length is 15 residues. Trimming took 4 bases from V and 1 from J; bases not matched to a gene: 6. Germline CDR1 SGHRS, CDR2 YFSETQ. This chain's CDR3 is CASSPSGDRTDTQYF. CDR3 bases: TGCGCCAGCAGCCCCAGCGGGGACCGCACAGATACGCAGTATTTT. Based on the CDR3 plus reference TRBV5-1 and TRBJ2-3, the full variable domain is KAGVTQTPRYLIKTRGQQVTLSCSPISGHRSVSWYQQTPGQGLQFLFEYFSETQRNKGNFPGRFSGRQFSNSRSEMNVSTLELGDSALYLCASSPSGDRTDTQYFGPGTRLTVL.

The chain links TRBV25-1 to TRBJ1-1; the D gene is possibly TRBD1 (5 bases). Per the germline V gene, CDR1 is MGHDK and CDR2 is SYGVNS. This CDR3 is 15 amino acids long. Trimming removed 5 bases from V and 5 bases from J, with 18 bases in between. DNA of the CDR3: TGTGCCAGCAGTCGAGGCGGGGGTGACACAACTGAAGCTTTCTTT. As protein: CASSRGGGDTTEAFF.

This clone was detected many times. The DNA for the CDR3 is TGTGCCAGCAACATACTAGCGGGACAAAACAATGAGCAGTTCTTC. Translation gives CASNILAGQNNEQFF. This chain connects TRBV19 to TRBJ2-1, with TRBD2 matching 10 bases. J gave up 5 bases and V 9 bases, and 10 bases lay outside the gene matches. CDR3 length equals 15 residues. Germline V CDR1 and CDR2: LNHDA, SQIVND (reference sequence).

As to this clone: Its ends do not fully match the called genes, so a read error is possible. The V gene is TRBV28, the J gene TRBJ1-2; D ambiguous. This CDR3 comprises 11 residues. Germline values: CDR1 MDHEN, CDR2 SYDVKM. The CDR3 coding sequence is TGTGCCAGCAGTGTTGGTTTCTTCCCTAACTTC. Residues: CASSVGFFPNF.

V gene TRBV5-1 combines with J gene TRBJ2-7; 8 bases match TRBD1. The CDR3 is 18 residues long. Germline V gene data show CDR1 as SGHRS and CDR2 as YFSETQ. The V and J ends lost 5 bases and 2 bases, in that order; junction bases with no gene match: 18. The CDR3 spells CASRVWGTGSTVPYEQYF. In DNA form, the CDR3 reads TGCGCCAGCAGGGTGTGGGGGACAGGTTCGACCGTGCCCTACGAGCAGTACTTC.

The gene calls are TRBV11-2 and TRBJ2-7, with D hard to call. CDR3 length: 16 residues. Trimming shortened V by 0 bases and J by 3 bases, and 15 bases separated the two germline ends. CDR1 is SGHAT and CDR2 is FQNNGV in the germline V gene. Written as DNA, the CDR3 is TGTGCCAGCAGCTTAGAGGGCTACTCTAACGTCTACGAGCAGTACTTC. This translates into CASSLEGYSNVYEQYF.

There are a few counts of this clone. The genes are TRBV10-3 and TRBJ2-1; 11 bases are shared with TRBD2. This CDR3 is built from 13 residues. V lost 8 bases to trimming and J lost 8 bases; unmatched junction nucleotides: 5. CDR1 is ENHRY, CDR2 SYGVKD, per germline. The CDR3 sequence is CAIATSGKDEQFF. DNA for the CDR3: TGTGCCATCGCGACTAGCGGGAAGGATGAGCAGTTCTTC.

The gene calls are TRBV6-5 and TRBJ2-3, with 8 bases that match TRBD2. Germline V gene data show CDR1 as MNHEY and CDR2 as SVGAGI. This CDR3 spans 14 amino acids. Unmatched junction bases numbered 7, after V lost 8 bases and J lost 3 bases. The CDR3 DNA is TGTGCCAGCGTGGTCGGGGGGGTTACAGATACGCAGTATTTT. It translates to CASVVGGVTDTQYF.

The V call is TRBV20-1, the J call TRBJ1-2, with D unresolved. Germline assignment: CDR1 DFQATT and CDR2 SNEGSKA (reference sequence). This CDR3 is 14 amino acids long. V lost 3 bases, J lost 4 bases, and 15 bases lay in between. Here the CDR3 DNA reads TGCAGTGCTAGTGTTCCACAAAAAGTCTATGGCTACACCTTC. Translated, it gives CSASVPQKVYGYTF.

Notes on this clone: Mismatch with germline at one junction end may stem from a read error. The genes are TRBV11-3 and TRBJ2-2, with D possibly being TRBD2 (6 bases). The CDR3 is made up of 16 amino acids. In germline, CDR1 is SGHNT, CDR2 YENEEA. This CDR3 is CASSLVLAVNSGELFF. The CDR3 bases are TGTGCCAGCAGCTTAGTACTAGCCGTGAACTCCGGGGAGCTGTTTTTT.

The V call is TRBV6-6, the J call TRBJ2-7; D possibly corresponds to TRBD1 (6 bases). Per the germline V gene, CDR1 is MNHNY and CDR2 is SVGAGI (reference sequence). This CDR3 region has 13 residues. Trimming took off 5 bases at V and 3 bases at J, with 11 bases between the two ends. The CDR3 region has the DNA TGTGCCAGCAGTCTCCGACAGGACTACGAGCAGTACTTC. Its translation is CASSLRQDYEQYF.

As DNA, the CDR3 is TGTGCCTGGAGTAATGTTGAGGGTTATAATTCACCCCTCCACTTT. Protein product: CAWSNVEGYNSPLHF. V gene TRBV30 combines with J gene TRBJ1-6; the D is unclear. Germline V CDR1 and CDR2: GTSNPN, SVGIG (reference sequence). This CDR3 region has 15 residues. The V end lost 2 bases, the J end lost 4 bases, and 12 bases lay between the germline ends.

V usage is TRBV28 and J usage is TRBJ1-4; TRBD1 might be the D (6 bases). V lost 2 bases and J lost 6, with 10 bases in between. The CDR3 has 14 residues. Germline V gene sequence: CDR1 MDHEN, CDR2 SYDVKM. The CDR3 region is CASSLGGQHEKLFF. The CDR3 DNA reads as TGTGCCAGCAGTTTAGGGGGCCAACATGAAAAACTGTTTTTT.

J is TRBJ2-1 and V is TRBV18; TRBD2 might be the D (7 bases). Trimming stripped 0 bases from V and 7 bases from J, with 16 bases between. The germline gives CDR1 KGHSH, CDR2 LQKENI. The CDR3 sequence is 16 residues long. The CDR3 is CASSPPGGGARNEQFF. In DNA, the CDR3 is TGTGCCAGCTCACCACCGGGTGGGGGGGCCCGGAATGAGCAGTTCTTC. The full variable domain, its missing parts supplied by reference TRBV18 and TRBJ2-1, is NAGVMQNPRHLVRRRGQEARLRCSPMKGHSHVYWYRQLPEEGLKFMVYLQKENIIDESGMPKERFSAEFPKEGPSILRIQQVVRGDSAAYFCASSPPGGGARNEQFFGPGTRLTVL.

The chain carries TRBV18 and TRBJ1-1; D gene ambiguous. Germline V gene sequence: CDR1 KGHSH, CDR2 LQKENI. The CDR3 runs 16 residues. The V end was cut by 2 bases, the J end by 1 base, with 14 bases between. Written as DNA, the CDR3 is TGTGCCAGCTCACCATATAGGAGGGAGGCGAACACTGAAGCTTTCTTT. This codes for CASSPYRREANTEAFF.

This clone has only one observation. The rearrangement joins TRBV11-2 to TRBJ1-5; 11 bases fit TRBD1. Germline V gene lookup returns CDR1 SGHAT and CDR2 FQNNGV. This CDR3 has 18 residues. The V and J ends lost 5 bases and 2 bases, in that order; junction bases with no gene match: 11. The CDR3 loop reads CASSGGGQGAIGNQPQHF. CDR3 DNA: TGTGCCAGCAGCGGGGGAGGACAGGGGGCAATAGGCAATCAGCCCCAGCATTTT.

This chain uses TRBV19 with TRBJ1-3; 7 bases are a match to TRBD1. There are 15 residues in the CDR3. V gave up 5 bases and J gave up 2 bases; unmatched junction bases: 6. Germline lookup yields CDR1 LNHDA and CDR2 SQIVND (reference sequence). This CDR3 reads CASSVLDRAGNTIYF. The DNA of the CDR3 is TGTGCCAGTAGTGTATTAGACAGGGCTGGAAACACCATATATTTT.

At least ten counts were recorded for this clone. V and J are TRBV2 and TRBJ1-2; D ambiguous. The CDR3 has 15 amino acids. The V end was cut by 1 base, the J end by 2 bases, with 11 bases between. Germline V gives CDR1 SNHLY, CDR2 FYNNEI. The CDR3 loop is CASSEDAVSNYGYTF. DNA of the CDR3: TGTGCCAGCAGTGAAGACGCAGTCTCGAACTATGGCTACACCTTC. Variable domain in full (rest from reference TRBV2 and TRBJ1-2): EPEVTQTPSHQVTQMGQEVILRCVPISNHLYFYWYRQILGQKVEFLVSFYNNEISEKSEIFDDQFSVERPDGSNFTLKIRSTKLEDSAMYFCASSEDAVSNYGYTFGSGTRLTVV.

This clone occurred once. The chain combines TRBV5-5 with TRBJ2-5; 7 bases fit TRBD1. The CDR3 is 13 amino acids. The V gene's germline CDR1 is SGHKS and CDR2 YYEKEE (reference sequence). Trimming at V came to 7 bases and at J to 3 bases, leaving 6 bases not matched to a gene. The CDR3 protein is CASGSTGKETQYF. Here the CDR3 DNA reads TGTGCCAGCGGGTCGACAGGGAAAGAGACCCAGTACTTC.

This clone was detected only once. The chain joins TRBV5-6 to TRBJ2-5; D uncertain. Germline assignment: CDR1 SGHDT and CDR2 YYEEEE. The CDR3 contains 14 residues. The ends were cut back, 0 bases at V and 1 base at J, with 7 bases in the middle. CDR3 bases: TGTGCCAGCAGCTTGGACACATTCCAAGAGACCCAGTACTTC. Translating it yields CASSLDTFQETQYF.

V gene TRBV6-6 combines with J gene TRBJ2-1, with TRBD1 as a possible D gene (6 bases). V was clipped by 2 bases and J by 9 bases, with 14 bases between them. Germline V CDR1 and CDR2: MNHNY, SVGAGI (reference sequence). The CDR3 is 14 amino acids. CDR3 protein: CASSYGAGASEQFF. As DNA, the CDR3 is TGTGCCAGCAGTTACGGCGCAGGGGCCTCTGAGCAGTTCTTC.

This clone came up once. V gene TRBV7-9 combines with J gene TRBJ2-1; 7 nucleotides match TRBD2. Germline V gene sequence: CDR1 SEHNR, CDR2 FQNEAQ (reference sequence). The V and J ends lost 1 base and 10 bases, in that order; junction bases with no gene match: 4. The CDR3 loop spans 13 amino acids. This CDR3 is CASSLVGSGEQFF. In DNA form, the CDR3 reads TGTGCCAGCAGCTTAGTCGGTAGCGGGGAGCAGTTCTTC.

Comment on this clone: Other DNA variants within this sample encode the same CDR3. The gene calls are TRBV5-1 and TRBJ2-1; 7 bases fit TRBD1. The V gene end was trimmed by 4 bases and the J gene end by 0 bases; junction bases not matched to a gene: 4. The CDR3 contains 15 residues. Per germline, CDR1 SGHRS and CDR2 YFSETQ. Here the CDR3 DNA reads TGCGCCAGCAGCCTGGGACAGAGCTCCTACAATGAGCAGTTCTTC. It yields the protein CASSLGQSSYNEQFF.

The rearrangement links TRBV6-1 to TRBJ1-3; D perhaps matches TRBD1 (5 bases). The CDR3 has 15 amino acids. Trimming took 3 bases from V and 2 from J, leaving 11 bases between them. Germline loops: CDR1 MNHNS, CDR2 SASEGT. In DNA, the CDR3 is TGTGCCAGCAGTGAGCTCACAGGAGCTGGAAACACCATATATTTT. This gives the protein CASSELTGAGNTIYF.